Sequencing of this T cell receptor (beta chain) was carried out in a study of vaccination effects on CD4 cells after COVID-19. At the level of the study: After vaccination, a few convalescent patients were sampled at early and late time points. Whole-study findings and limits: For convalescents, most of the spike-reactive clones seen post-vaccine were new vaccine-induced clones. Marked clonal contraction was seen in infection- and vaccine-induced clones late after vaccination.

Of note for this clone: The antigen remains undetermined.

Expansion of antigen-specific CD4+ T cells with viral peptide pools was carried out by the ViraFEST assay before sequencing. Culturing for approximately 10 days preceded CD4+ T cell isolation. SARS-CoV-2 infected the person between March and December 2020, as confirmed by PCR. Every participant took two doses of the BNT162b2 or mRNA-1273 vaccine. On both days 3 and 7, half of the culture medium was replaced with IL-2 medium. Some clones are missing from TCRdb's copy, which holds only in-frame ones; the method was immunoSEQ multiplex PCR. The sample consists of 13,000 to 15,000 clones, roughly 70% of them appearing once. This specimen consisted of CD4+ T cells from PBMCs cultured with HCoV-NL63 spike peptides, obtained after COVID-19 vaccination. This TCR was recovered from a human donor who had a prior SARS-CoV-2 infection.

CDR3: CATRAGVSNNSPLHF. The CDR3 coding sequence is TGTGCAACCCGGGCGGGGGTCTCAAATAATTCACCCCTCCACTTT. This chain uses TRBV6-5 with TRBJ1-6, with D tentatively TRBD1 (5 bases). The germline V gene encodes CDR1 MNHEY and CDR2 SVGAGI. The CDR3 runs 15 residues.